This note documents a single T cell receptor beta chain sequence. The CDR3 is 15 amino acids. In germline, CDR1 is SGDLS, CDR2 YYNGEE. Trimming pared 0 bases from V and 6 bases from J, leaving 16 bases between. Random-hexamer reverse transcription was applied to 0.5 to 1 ug RNA. Each CDR3 protein gets one entry after TCRdb re-called the immunoSEQ multiplex PCR reads with MiXCR. This table holds just over 300,000 distinct CDR3 sequences, roughly 94% found once. This record belongs to a study of CD8 T cells in Susac syndrome. The sequenced material came from CD4+ T cells from PBMCs. The chain is built from TRBV9 and TRBJ2-7; D gene uncertain. The receptor was isolated from a human donor with multiple sclerosis. The CDR3 here is CASSVDGQSLVEQYF. CDR3 sequence (DNA): TGTGCCAGCAGCGTAGACGGGCAGTCCTTGGTCGAGCAGTACTTC.